The rows below give T cell receptor beta chains drawn from one sample of a study of T cells in localized non-small cell lung cancer. The data were produced by immunoSEQ multiplex PCR, yet TCRdb's version contains in-frame clones alone and is incomplete. In the table there are about 92,000 clones, roughly 90% of which are singletons. The source material was PBMCs, sampled before any cancer treatment. The receptors here all came from a woman aged 35-75 years with stage II squamous cell lung carcinoma. Both conserved end residues are part of each CDR3. D genes are given only for firm matches.

J	D	V	CDR3
TRBJ1-6	NA	TRBV2	CASSEREGKNSPLHF
TRBJ2-3	NA	TRBV19	CASSIDSGVPASTDTQYF
TRBJ1-2	TRBD1	TRBV6-1	CASSYATGGFYGYTF
TRBJ2-3	NA	TRBV30	CARGGQGGIPLITDTQYF
TRBJ1-5	NA	TRBV5-1	CASSLDGFNNQPQHF
TRBJ1-1	NA	TRBV30	CAWSRRTEAFF
TRBJ1-4	NA	TRBV7-9	CASSRPGANNEKLFF
TRBJ1-1	NA	TRBV6-4	CASSDSGSGNAFF
TRBJ2-3	TRBD2	TRBV11-1	CASSLGVVAGATDTQYF
TRBJ1-4	NA	TRBV2	CASSGGRSNEKLFF
TRBJ2-7	NA	TRBV5-1	CASKDRLVNEQYF
TRBJ1-1	TRBD1	TRBV18	CASSGDSVNTEAFF
TRBJ2-3	TRBD2	TRBV5-8	CASSAWASGSTDTQYF
TRBJ1-3	NA	TRBV5-6	CASSLGGTGNTIYF
TRBJ1-2	NA	TRBV6-1	CASSALTGSGYTF
TRBJ2-7	NA	TRBV11-2	CASSSLRGFEQYF